There are many counts of the clone carrying this T cell receptor (beta chain). No antigen is known for it. The sample is drawn from a study of early T cells in non-severe SARS-CoV-2 infection. Overall study findings and caveats: The VDJdb matching leaned toward anti-spike CD8 responses and overlooked private and CD4 specificities.

Researchers tagged individual cDNA molecules with unique molecular identifiers. TCRdb reprocessed the 5' RACE reads with MiXCR, giving one entry per CDR3 protein. This table holds tens of thousands of distinct CDR3 sequences, 5.4% found once. There are 15 residues in the CDR3. V trimming: 5 bases; J trimming: 6 bases; junction bases outside the gene matches: 8. This rearrangement joins TRBV12-3 or TRBV12-4 to TRBJ1-1; 11 nucleotides agree with TRBD1. The starting material was whole blood, obtained at baseline. This sequence was found in an adult who was a healthcare worker with PCR-confirmed SARS-CoV-2 infection or an uninfected control (not recorded which). This CDR3 is CASSPIGQGAAEAFF. The CDR3 region has the DNA TGTGCCAGCAGTCCAATAGGACAGGGGGCGGCTGAAGCTTTCTTT.